The entry below describes one T cell receptor beta chain. This entry belongs to a study of T cell responses to AZD1222 COVID-19 vaccine. At the level of the study: Combined were second doses at about 4 or about 12 weeks.

The repertoire was sequenced with immunoSEQ multiplex PCR; TCRdb's copy has only in-frame clones and lacks some. This table holds roughly 70,000 clones, 85% found once. The CDR3 has 15 residues. V shed 3 bases and J shed 1 base, with 13 bases lying between them. The V gene's germline CDR1 is SGDLS and CDR2 YYNGEE. The sample was peripheral blood, taken on day 0 of AZD1222 vaccination. V is TRBV9 and J is TRBJ2-5; the D call may be TRBD1 or TRBD2 (5 bases each). This TCR came from an adult in good health. As DNA, the CDR3 is TGTGCCAGCAGCGCCTCCGGGACGCCCCAAGAGACCCAGTACTTC. Translating it yields CASSASGTPQETQYF.